These T cell receptor beta chains were read from a single sample in a study of T cell repertoires in cytomegalovirus infection. One entry per CDR3 protein, called by TCRdb with MiXCR from the reads. The sample holds around 280,000 distinct CDR3 sequences, approximately 8.9% seen once. The sample consisted of PBMCs. The source is a human donor in good health (CMV status not recorded). Some clones in this sample may be carry-over from other donors' samples. Both conserved end residues are part of each CDR3. A D gene is named only where the DNA matches it firmly. Part of the rows lack a size; the others show once, few, many or a class for expanded clones.

d_call	clone_size	v_call	j_call	cdr3_nt	cdr3_aa
-	many	TRBV4-2	TRBJ1-2	TGTGCCAGCAGCCAATCCGGGGAAGGGGGTGGCTACACCTTC	CASSQSGEGGGYTF
TRBD2	many	TRBV12-3/TRBV12-4	TRBJ2-1	TGTGCCAGCAGTCATAACTACGGGGGGGCGGACTTCAATGAGCAGTTCTTC	CASSHNYGGADFNEQFF
-	many	TRBV29-1	TRBJ1-5	TGCAGCGTTGTAGGGGTGGGACAGCCCCAGCATTTT	CSVVGVGQPQHF
-	many	TRBV6-1	TRBJ2-4	TGTGCCAGCAGTTATAGTGACACCGGAAACATTCAGTACTTC	CASSYSDTGNIQYF
-	many	TRBV7-2	TRBJ1-1	TGTGCCAGCAGCTCCGCTACTGGGGTGAGGACTGAAGCTTTCTTT	CASSSATGVRTEAFF
-	few	TRBV5-1	TRBJ2-3	TGCGCCAGCAGCTTGGAAACTAGCTCGGGCGCAGATACGCAGTATTTT	CASSLETSSGADTQYF
-	few	TRBV6-2/TRBV6-3	TRBJ2-4	TGTGCCAGCAGTGTTCCCTCTACCCAAAACATTCAGTACTTC	CASSVPSTQNIQYF
-	few	TRBV28	TRBJ1-6	TGTGCCAGCAGCGAGGCAGGGAAGAGCTCCTATAATTCACCCCTCCACTTT	CASSEAGKSSYNSPLHF
TRBD1	many	TRBV2	TRBJ2-3	TGTGCCAGCAGTGAAATGGCAGGGGGAGATACGCAGTATTTT	CASSEMAGGDTQYF
TRBD1	few	TRBV10-3	TRBJ2-7	TGTGCCATCAGTGAGGGGACAGTTGCCTACGAGCAGTACTTC	CAISEGTVAYEQYF
-	many	TRBV6-1	TRBJ2-1	TGTGCCAGCAGCCTCGGGCGGGGGCCTGTCTCCTACAATGAGCAGTTCTTC	CASSLGRGPVSYNEQFF
TRBD1	-	TRBV20-1	TRBJ1-5	TGCAGTGCTCCCTTAGGGACAGGGGGAAATCAGCCCCAGCATTTT	CSAPLGTGGNQPQHF
TRBD1	many	TRBV20-1	TRBJ1-5	TGCAGTGCTAAGACAGGGTCATCGGATAGCAATCAGCCCCAGCATTTT	CSAKTGSSDSNQPQHF
-	-	TRBV29-1	TRBJ1-4	TGCAGCGTTGAATTTCCCCAGGAGGCAGGAAAACTGTTTTTT	CSVEFPQEAGKLFF
-	many	TRBV7-2	TRBJ1-5	TGTGCCAGCAGCTTATCGACTAGCAATCAGCCCCAGCATTTT	CASSLSTSNQPQHF
TRBD2	many	TRBV7-2	TRBJ2-5	TGTGCCAGCAGCTTTGCGGGGGGGGCGATTTCGGCGGAGACCCAGTACTTC	CASSFAGGAISAETQYF
-	few	TRBV7-2	TRBJ2-7	TGTGCCAGCAGCCTTAGGACAGCCGTGACGTCGGACGAGCAGTACTTC	CASSLRTAVTSDEQYF
TRBD1	many	TRBV6-1	TRBJ1-5	TGTGCCAGCACCATGACAGGGAGTAATCAGCCCCAGCATTTT	CASTMTGSNQPQHF
-	-	TRBV19	TRBJ2-5	TGTGCCAGTAGTCCCCGGAGGGGGGGACAAGAGACCCAGTACTTC	CASSPRRGGQETQYF
-	few	TRBV2	TRBJ1-3	TGTGCCAGCAGTGCATCGGCCAACACCATATATTTT	CASSASANTIYF
TRBD1	many	TRBV7-2	TRBJ1-6	TGTGCCAGCAGCTTATATCCGACAGGGGCTAATTCACCCCTCCACTTT	CASSLYPTGANSPLHF
-	-	TRBV9	TRBJ1-1	TGTGCCAGCAGCGTAGGATCGGGGATGAACACTGAAGCTTTCTTT	CASSVGSGMNTEAFF
TRBD1	many	TRBV7-2	TRBJ1-5	TGTGCCAGCAGCCGGACAGGGCCTAATCAGCCCCAGCATTTT	CASSRTGPNQPQHF
TRBD2	many	TRBV20-1	TRBJ2-1	TGCAGTGCTAGAGACTCAGCGGGGGGGTCCTACAATGAGCAGTTCTTC	CSARDSAGGSYNEQFF
-	many	TRBV7-2	TRBJ2-2	TGTGCCAGCAGCTTCACAGGGACAAACACCGGGGAGCTGTTTTTT	CASSFTGTNTGELFF
-	many	TRBV20-1	TRBJ1-1	TGCAGTGCTAGCCCAAGGATGAACACTGAAGCTTTCTTT	CSASPRMNTEAFF
-	-	TRBV2	TRBJ1-2	TGTGCCAGCAGTGTGCAGGGGAACTATGGCTACACCTTC	CASSVQGNYGYTF
-	many	TRBV2	TRBJ1-6	TGTGCCAGCAGTGGGGACTATCGAGATTCACCCCTCCACTTT	CASSGDYRDSPLHF
-	many	TRBV7-6	TRBJ2-1	TGTGCCAGCAGCCTGAGTTCCAGGGTCAGCAATGAGCAGTTCTTC	CASSLSSRVSNEQFF
-	many	TRBV28	TRBJ2-5	TGTGCCAGCAGGCCCCAGGGAAGGGTGCGTGGAGAGACCCAGTACTTC	CASRPQGRVRGETQYF
-	many	TRBV14	TRBJ2-3	TGTGCCAGCAGCCAAGTCCCTGGGAGCTCTACGCAGTATTTT	CASSQVPGSSTQYF
-	many	TRBV6-2/TRBV6-3	TRBJ2-1	TGTGCCAGCACCTCGGGGCAGATAGACAATGAGCAGTTCTTC	CASTSGQIDNEQFF
-	many	TRBV6-2/TRBV6-3	TRBJ2-1	TGTGCCAGCAGTTACGCCAACAGGGCGACTGAGCAGTTCTTC	CASSYANRATEQFF
TRBD2	many	TRBV15	TRBJ2-1	TGTGCCACCACCTTAGCGGGAAGCTCCTACAATGAGCAGTTCTTC	CATTLAGSSYNEQFF
-	many	TRBV27	TRBJ1-6	TGTGCCAGCAGTTTATCGCCCAGATCTGGGAATTCACCCCTCCACTTT	CASSLSPRSGNSPLHF
TRBD1	many	TRBV7-9	TRBJ2-2	TGTGCCAGCAGCGCGCGGACAGGGAGGAACACCGGGGAGCTGTTTTTT	CASSARTGRNTGELFF
TRBD2	many	TRBV7-2	TRBJ2-3	TGTGCCAGCAGTTTAGCGGGGCCAGGCACAGATACGCAGTATTTT	CASSLAGPGTDTQYF
TRBD2	many	TRBV6-5	TRBJ2-2	TGTGCCAGCAGCTTGACTAGCGGGGGGGCCGGGGAGCTGTTTTTT	CASSLTSGGAGELFF
-	many	TRBV7-8	TRBJ1-2	TGTGCCAGCAGTCGGGGGCTTGGCTATGGCTACACCTTC	CASSRGLGYGYTF
-	many	TRBV4-1	TRBJ1-6	TGCGCCAGCAGCCAGTTCGCCAGGGCCCAGGCCTCACCCCTCCACTTT	CASSQFARAQASPLHF
-	many	TRBV2	TRBJ1-2	TGTGCCAGCAGGACCCCCCTTATTGCCTATGGCTACACCTTC	CASRTPLIAYGYTF
-	many	TRBV12-5	TRBJ2-7	TGTGCTAGTGGTTGGGTGTACGAGCAGTACTTC	CASGWVYEQYF
-	many	TRBV20-1	TRBJ1-6	TGCAGTGCTAGAGATGGTTTCGCGGCCAGGACTTCACCCCTCCACTTT	CSARDGFAARTSPLHF
-	many	TRBV7-3	TRBJ2-1	TGTGCCAGCAGCTTGATCTCCCGCGGGGAGCAGTTCTTC	CASSLISRGEQFF
-	many	TRBV19	TRBJ1-1	TGTGCCAGTAGTATGGCTGGGGAAGCTTTCTTT	CASSMAGEAFF
-	few	TRBV20-1	TRBJ2-3	TGCAGTGCCGCTCCTACCTGGGGTAGCACAGATACGCAGTATTTT	CSAAPTWGSTDTQYF
TRBD1	-	TRBV9	TRBJ1-3	TGTGCCAGCAGCGGCCGACAGGGAAGAAACACCATATATTTT	CASSGRQGRNTIYF
-	many	TRBV7-8	TRBJ1-2	TGTGCCAGCAGCTTAGGGATTGCTTATGGCTACACCTTC	CASSLGIAYGYTF
TRBD2	few	TRBV10-3	TRBJ2-1	TGTGCCATCAGTGAGTCCGCGGGGGGGACGCATGAGCAGTTCTTC	CAISESAGGTHEQFF
-	many	TRBV28	TRBJ2-5	TGTGCTTCCAAGGGGGAGGTGGGACGAGAGACCCAGTACTTC	CASKGEVGRETQYF
-	few	TRBV7-9	TRBJ2-1	TGTGCCAATGCCGGGACCCACTACAATGAGCAGTTCTTC	CANAGTHYNEQFF
TRBD1	many	TRBV6-2/TRBV6-3	TRBJ1-4	TGTGCCAGCAGTGCCCACAGGGGGCCGAATGAAAAACTGTTTTTT	CASSAHRGPNEKLFF
TRBD2	-	TRBV2	TRBJ2-1	TGTGCCAGCAGGGCGGGGAAAGCTAGCGGGGGGAGCTCCTACAATGAGCAGTTCTTC	CASRAGKASGGSSYNEQFF
-	many	TRBV12-3/TRBV12-4	TRBJ2-6	TGTGCCAGCATCCTCTCTGGGGCCAACGTCCTGACTTTC	CASILSGANVLTF
TRBD1	-	TRBV2	TRBJ1-1	TGTGCCAGCAGTGAAGGACAGGGGTTGAGCACTGAAGCTTTCTTT	CASSEGQGLSTEAFF